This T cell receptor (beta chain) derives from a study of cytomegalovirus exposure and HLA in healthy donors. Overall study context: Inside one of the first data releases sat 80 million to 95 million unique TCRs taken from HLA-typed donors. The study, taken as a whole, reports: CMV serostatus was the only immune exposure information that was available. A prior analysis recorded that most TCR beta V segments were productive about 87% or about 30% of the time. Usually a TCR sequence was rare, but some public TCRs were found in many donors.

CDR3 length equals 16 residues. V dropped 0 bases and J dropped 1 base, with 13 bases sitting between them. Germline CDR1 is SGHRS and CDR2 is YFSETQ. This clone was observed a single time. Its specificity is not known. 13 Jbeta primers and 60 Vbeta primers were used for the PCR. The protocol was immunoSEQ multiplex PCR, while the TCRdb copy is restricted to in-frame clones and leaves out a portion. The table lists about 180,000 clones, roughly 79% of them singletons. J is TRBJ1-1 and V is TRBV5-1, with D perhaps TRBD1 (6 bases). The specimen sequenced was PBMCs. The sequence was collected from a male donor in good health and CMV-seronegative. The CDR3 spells CASSLAWAQGNTEAFF. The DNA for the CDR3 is TGCGCCAGCAGCTTGGCCTGGGCACAGGGGAACACTGAAGCTTTCTTT.